This T cell receptor (beta chain) was identified during a study of T cell changes during pregnancy in multiple sclerosis. Profiling relied on immunoSEQ multiplex PCR, and the TCRdb table lists in-frame clones only, not all of them. The table records about 64,000 clones, approximately 90% of them present only once. This sequence originates from a female donor with multiple sclerosis, enrolled in a pregnancy study. The sequenced sample was peripheral blood, obtained in the second trimester of pregnancy.

This CDR3 is CASSPGQGIYYGYTF. The DNA of the CDR3 is TGCGCCAGCAGCCCCGGACAGGGGATCTACTATGGCTACACCTTC. The chain joins TRBV5-1 to TRBJ1-2; 9 positions match TRBD1. The length of the CDR3 is 15 residues. The V segment lost 4 bases and the J segment 3 bases; nucleotides outside the gene matches: 7. Germline V gene sequence: CDR1 SGHRS, CDR2 YFSETQ.